The rows below give T cell receptor beta chains drawn from one sample of a study of Ad26.COV2.S vaccination and SARS-CoV-2 variants. Generated by immunoSEQ multiplex PCR, the TCRdb table keeps only in-frame clones and is missing some. Here the sample spans a few hundred thousand clones, 80% to 90% being singletons. Source: peripheral blood, taken in a trial of Ad26.COV2.S vaccine versus placebo. All receptors derive from a person between 18 and 60 years old who received the Ad26.COV2.S COVID-19 vaccine or a placebo. Each CDR3 is given with its conserved first and last residue. A D gene is named only where the DNA matches it firmly. Size values are once, few and many counts, or a class for expanded clones, and some rows have none.

.	TRBV6-5	TRBD2	TRBJ2-1	CASGRTSGPYNEQFF	TGTGCCAGCGGTCGTACTAGCGGACCTTACAATGAGCAGTTCTTC
few	TRBV7-9	TRBD1	TRBJ1-4	CASSSGQGKLFF	TGTGCCAGCAGCTCGGGACAGGGAAAACTGTTTTTT
once	TRBV9	.	TRBJ2-7	CASSEGGSPYEQYF	TGTGCCAGCAGCGAGGGAGGATCCCCCTACGAGCAGTACTTC
once	TRBV25-1	.	TRBJ1-3	CASSLGGTNTIYF	TGTGCCAGCAGCTTGGGGGGGACGAACACCATATATTTT
.	TRBV27	TRBD1	TRBJ2-7	CASSSGQGKGWQYF	TGTGCCAGCAGCTCTGGACAGGGGAAGGGGTGGCAGTACTTC
once	TRBV9	.	TRBJ2-2	CASSVEGGLTEVGELFF	TGTGCCAGCAGCGTAGAAGGGGGACTAACGGAGGTCGGGGAGCTGTTTTTT
.	TRBV11-2	.	TRBJ1-1	CASSLGLGGYAEAFF	TGTGCCAGCAGCTTAGGCTTGGGGGGATACGCTGAAGCTTTCTTT
.	TRBV7-7	TRBD2	TRBJ2-1	CASSAGTSGDNEQFF	TGTGCCAGCAGCGCCGGGACTAGCGGGGACAATGAGCAGTTCTTC
once	TRBV2	.	TRBJ1-1	CASRQTGNTEAFF	TGTGCCAGCAGGCAGACGGGGAACACTGAAGCTTTCTTT
.	TRBV7-3	.	TRBJ1-1	CASSSTTADTEAFF	TGTGCCAGCAGCTCGACGACCGCGGACACTGAAGCTTTCTTT
.	TRBV9	.	TRBJ1-1	CASSPSLSLGMNTEAFF	TGTGCCAGCAGCCCCTCCCTGTCCTTAGGAATGAACACTGAAGCTTTCTTT
few	TRBV19	.	TRBJ1-6	CASRYGSYNSPLHF	TGTGCCAGTAGATACGGCTCCTATAATTCACCCCTCCACTTT
.	TRBV20-1	.	TRBJ1-2	CSCRGDYGYTF	TGCAGCTGCCGGGGGGACTATGGCTACACCTTC
.	TRBV18	.	TRBJ2-2	CASSLGAPPGTGELFF	TGTGCCAGCTCACTAGGGGCCCCTCCGGGGACCGGGGAGCTGTTTTTT
.	TRBV6-5	TRBD1	TRBJ2-7	CASRDTGGEQYF	TGTGCCAGCAGGGACACAGGGGGAGAGCAGTACTTC
once	TRBV11-1	TRBD1	TRBJ1-2	CASSSDRISTYGYTF	TGTGCCAGCAGCTCGGACAGGATCAGTACGTATGGCTACACCTTC
once	TRBV11-2	.	TRBJ1-2	CASSPTTGHNGYTF	TGTGCCAGCAGCCCCACAACGGGACATAATGGCTACACCTTC
.	TRBV9	.	TRBJ2-7	CASSVAPLYEQYF	TGTGCCAGCAGCGTAGCGCCACTGTACGAGCAGTACTTC
few	TRBV2	.	TRBJ2-7	CASGLGVTYEQYF	TGTGCCAGCGGTTTGGGGGTGACCTACGAGCAGTACTTC
.	TRBV7-2	.	TRBJ1-3	CASSLGSGAGNTIYF	TGTGCCAGCAGCTTAGGCTCGGGGGCTGGAAACACCATATATTTT
.	TRBV3-1/TRBV3-2	.	TRBJ2-3	CASSRSGITDTQYF	TGTGCCAGCAGCCGGTCGGGGATCACAGATACGCAGTATTTT
.	TRBV24-1	.	TRBJ2-7	CATSDARTDSEQYF	TGTGCCACCAGTGATGCTCGGACAGACAGCGAGCAGTACTTC
.	TRBV10-2	.	TRBJ2-1	CASSEPDGIPAYNEQFF	TGCGCCAGCAGTGAGCCGGACGGGATTCCGGCCTACAATGAGCAGTTCTTC
.	TRBV27	TRBD1	TRBJ1-6	CASSSGTGDFSPLHF	TGTGCCAGCAGTTCCGGGACAGGGGATTTCTCACCCCTCCACTTT
.	TRBV3-1/TRBV3-2	.	TRBJ2-1	CASSQDLSRPNEQFF	TGTGCCAGCAGCCAAGACCTCTCGCGTCCCAATGAGCAGTTCTTC
.	TRBV18	.	TRBJ1-1	CASSPPGSGEVEAFF	TGTGCCAGCTCACCACCGGGGTCAGGGGAGGTTGAAGCTTTCTTT
few	TRBV7-9	TRBD2	TRBJ2-7	CASSPSGDYEQYF	TGTGCCAGCAGCCCAAGCGGGGACTACGAGCAGTACTTC
.	TRBV5-1	.	TRBJ2-2	CASSLAGTRNTGELFF	TGCGCCAGCAGCTTGGCCGGGACAAGGAACACCGGGGAGCTGTTTTTT
.	TRBV6-5	.	TRBJ1-6	CASSYSGGDSPLHF	TGTGCCAGCAGTTACTCTGGGGGCGATTCACCCCTCCACTTT
.	TRBV5-1	.	TRBJ2-1	CASSSTREQFF	TGCGCCAGCAGCTCTACTCGTGAGCAGTTCTTC
.	TRBV6-1	TRBD1	TRBJ2-7	CASSVGTARTSNRGKQYF	TGTGCCAGCAGTGTTGGGACCGCACGAACCTCGAACAGGGGAAAGCAGTACTTC
once	TRBV6-5	.	TRBJ2-3	CASSYVGTDTQYF	TGTGCCAGCAGTTACGTAGGTACAGATACGCAGTATTTT
.	TRBV10-2	.	TRBJ2-2	CASRVMDTGELFF	TGCGCCAGCAGGGTTATGGACACCGGGGAGCTGTTTTTT
.	TRBV23-1	TRBD1	TRBJ2-7	CASSQFRDRDHEQYF	TGCGCCAGCAGTCAATTCCGGGACAGGGACCACGAGCAGTACTTC
.	TRBV11-2	.	TRBJ1-5	CASSLTRGNQPQHF	TGTGCCAGCAGCTTGACCCGGGGGAATCAGCCCCAGCATTTT
.	TRBV14	.	TRBJ1-2	CASSQGANYGYTF	TGTGCCAGCAGCCAAGGGGCGAACTATGGCTACACCTTC
.	TRBV5-1	TRBD1	TRBJ1-4	CASSSSDRNEKLFF	TGCGCCAGCAGCTCTTCGGACAGGAATGAAAAACTGTTTTTT
once	TRBV7-3	.	TRBJ2-5	CASSSSRVYETQYF	TGTGCCAGCAGCTCCTCCCGGGTCTATGAGACCCAGTACTTC